Each of the 15 T cell receptor beta chains below was sequenced from the same sample in a study of blood T cell repertoires in COVID-19. Profiled with immunoSEQ multiplex PCR; TCRdb holds only in-frame clones, not every one. The sample holds approximately 98,000 clones; 82% are singletons and the top ten take roughly 18%. What was sequenced was peripheral blood. All receptors derive from a man aged 80 or over with acute or convalescent COVID-19.

As DNA, the CDR3 is TGTGCCAGCAGTTACGGACAGAAAAATTCACCCCTCCACTTT. Protein sequence: CASSYGQKNSPLHF. V is TRBV6-6 and J is TRBJ1-6; D might be TRBD1 (6 bases). CDR3 length: 14 amino acids. Germline loops: CDR1 MNHNY, CDR2 SVGAGI (reference sequence). Deletions cut 2 bases from V and 7 bases from J, with 9 bases between.

The gene calls are TRBV12-3 or TRBV12-4 and TRBJ1-2; a possible D gene is TRBD1 (6 bases). V lost 3 bases to trimming and J lost 12 bases, with 17 bases between them. The CDR3 is 13 residues long. CDR3 region: CASSFYRAGAHTF. CDR3 bases: TGTGCCAGCAGTTTTTATCGAGCGGGGGCCCACACCTTC.

The chain uses TRBV7-9 and TRBJ2-2; 7 bases fit TRBD1. CDR1 and CDR2 (germline): SEHNR, FQNEAQ (reference sequence). Germline trimming cut 3 bases from V and 5 bases from J; bases unmatched to any gene: 3. The CDR3 is made up of 14 amino acids. CDR3 bases: TGTGCCAGCAGCTTGACAGGGTCTACCGGGGAGCTGTTTTTT. Residues: CASSLTGSTGELFF. Full variable domain (outside the CDR3, taken from reference TRBV7-9 and TRBJ2-2): DTGVSQNPRHKITKRGQNVTFRCDPISEHNRLYWYRQTLGQGPEFLTYFQNEAQLEKSRLLSDRFSAERPKGSFSTLEIQRTEQGDSAMYLCASSLTGSTGELFFGEGSRLTVL.

This sequence joins TRBV3-1 (or the pseudogene TRBV3-2) and TRBJ1-5; 9 nucleotides line up with TRBD1. Per the germline V gene, CDR1 is LGHDT and CDR2 is YNNKEL (reference sequence). After removal of 5 bases from V and 4 bases from J, the junction contained 9 bases not matched to a gene. The CDR3 is 16 residues long. CDR3 residues: CASSEPRTGENQPQHF. CDR3 nucleotides: TGTGCCAGCAGCGAGCCCCGGACAGGGGAGAATCAGCCCCAGCATTTT.

Only a few counts were recorded for this clone. The rearrangement uses TRBV15 and TRBJ2-1; 12 bases line up with TRBD2. V was clipped by 0 bases and J by 14 bases; unmatched bases: 8. CDR1 is LNHNV, CDR2 YYDKDF, per germline (reference sequence). The CDR3 runs 15 residues. The CDR3 sequence: CATSREGLAGGPEFF. The CDR3 DNA reads as TGTGCCACCAGCAGAGAGGGGCTAGCGGGAGGGCCCGAGTTCTTC.

The V gene is TRBV28, the J gene TRBJ1-2; D is uncertain. CDR3 length: 14 residues. The germline V gene encodes CDR1 MDHEN and CDR2 SYDVKM. V was shortened by 2 bases and J by 4 bases, with 11 bases between the two germline ends. The CDR3 sequence is CASSLARLSYGYTF. In nucleotides, the CDR3 is TGTGCCAGCAGTTTAGCCCGTTTGAGCTATGGCTACACCTTC.

The chain links TRBV24-1 to TRBJ2-1, with 7 positions matching TRBD1. The CDR3 runs to 13 residues. The V and J ends lost 4 bases and 9 bases, in that order; junction bases with no gene match: 5. The germline gives CDR1 KGHDR, CDR2 SFDVKD. In DNA, the CDR3 is TGTGCCACCAGTGACGGACAGGTGAGTGAGCAGTTCTTC. It codes for CATSDGQVSEQFF.

The V call is TRBV27, the J call TRBJ1-5; D uncertain. V lost 2 bases, J lost 0 bases, and 8 bases lay in between. Germline CDR1 reads MNHEY; CDR2 reads SMNVEV (reference sequence). There are 15 residues in the CDR3. CDR3 coding DNA: TGTGCCAGCAGTTTAAACAGCTATAGCAATCAGCCCCAGCATTTT. Translated: CASSLNSYSNQPQHF.

A few counts support this clone. The chain uses TRBV6-5 and TRBJ1-6; 7 bases fit TRBD1. V lost 0 bases, J lost 16 bases, and 9 bases stayed unmatched. CDR3 length equals 14 residues. Per the germline V gene, CDR1 is MNHEY and CDR2 is SVGAGI. The CDR3 DNA follows: TGTGCCAGCAGTTACTCTACAGGGGACGGGCCTCTCCACTTT. Residues: CASSYSTGDGPLHF.

The chain combines TRBV3-1 (or the pseudogene TRBV3-2) with TRBJ2-7; possibly TRBD1 for D (6 bases). The CDR3 extends over 14 amino acids. Germline CDR1 LGHDT, CDR2 YNNKEL (reference sequence). V was clipped by 4 bases and J by 2 bases, with 12 bases between them. In DNA, the CDR3 is TGTGCCAGCAGCCCCAGACAGGCTACCTACGAGCAGTACTTC. Encoded protein: CASSPRQATYEQYF.

V and J are TRBV5-1 and TRBJ2-1; TRBD2 matches at 12 bases. CDR3 length: 18 amino acids. Germline V gives CDR1 SGHRS, CDR2 YFSETQ. Trimming took 3 bases from V and 2 from J; bases not matched to a gene: 9. The CDR3 region is CASSSSTRTSGAYNEQFF. CDR3 nucleotides: TGCGCCAGCAGCTCTTCGACGAGGACTAGCGGGGCCTACAATGAGCAGTTCTTC.

The chain combines TRBV7-6 with TRBJ1-1; D possibly corresponds to TRBD1 (5 bases). Deletions cut 0 bases from V and 3 bases from J, with 14 bases between. The CDR3 has 16 residues. Germline V lookup: CDR1 SGHVS, CDR2 FNYEAQ. CDR3 protein: CASSLAWGDRDTEAFF. As DNA, the CDR3 is TGTGCCAGCAGCTTAGCGTGGGGGGATCGGGACACTGAAGCTTTCTTT.

The rearrangement joins TRBV6-5 to TRBJ2-3; 13 nucleotides match TRBD2. The CDR3 extends over 16 amino acids. Germline values: CDR1 MNHEY, CDR2 SVGAGI. Germline trimming cut 2 bases from V and 5 bases from J; bases unmatched to any gene: 4. The CDR3 DNA is TGTGCCAGCAGTTACGAGGGACTAGCGGGACAAGATACGCAGTATTTT. It codes for CASSYEGLAGQDTQYF.

The V gene is TRBV7-8, the J gene TRBJ1-5; 9 bases fit TRBD1. CDR3 length: 14 residues. The ends lost 5 bases at V and 5 bases at J; junction bases unmatched: 4. The germline V gene encodes CDR1 SGHVS and CDR2 FQNEAQ. The CDR3 loop is CASSINRGHQPQHF. The CDR3 bases are TGTGCCAGCAGCATAAACAGGGGGCATCAGCCCCAGCATTTT.

This chain joins TRBV5-1 and TRBJ1-1, with unresolved D. V lost 0 bases and J 5 bases, leaving 5 bases between the germline ends. The germline CDR1 and CDR2 sequences are SGHRS and YFSETQ. This CDR3 comprises 12 residues. This chain's CDR3 is CASSLERTEAFF. The CDR3 DNA reads TGCGCCAGCAGCTTGGAACGGACTGAAGCTTTCTTT.